Given below is one T cell receptor (beta chain) in context. An input of 0.5 to 1 ug of RNA was subjected to reverse transcription using random hexamers. TCRdb re-called the immunoSEQ multiplex PCR reads through MiXCR, storing one row per CDR3 protein. There are approximately 140,000 distinct CDR3 sequences in the sample; about 94% occur only once, and over 0.25% lies in the top ten. The source of the sample is a study of CD8 T cells in Susac syndrome. Germline assignment: CDR1 LGHNA and CDR2 YSLEER. The V end was cut by 0 bases, the J end by 4 bases, with 10 bases between. CDR3 length: 15 amino acids.

The gene calls are TRBV4-3 and TRBJ2-1; D is undetermined. The sequencing input was CD8+ T cells from PBMCs. This TCR was sampled from a human donor in good health. CDR3 sequence reads: CASSQDGGEYNEQFF. The CDR3 nucleotides read TGCGCCAGCAGCCAAGATGGCGGAGAATACAATGAGCAGTTCTTC.